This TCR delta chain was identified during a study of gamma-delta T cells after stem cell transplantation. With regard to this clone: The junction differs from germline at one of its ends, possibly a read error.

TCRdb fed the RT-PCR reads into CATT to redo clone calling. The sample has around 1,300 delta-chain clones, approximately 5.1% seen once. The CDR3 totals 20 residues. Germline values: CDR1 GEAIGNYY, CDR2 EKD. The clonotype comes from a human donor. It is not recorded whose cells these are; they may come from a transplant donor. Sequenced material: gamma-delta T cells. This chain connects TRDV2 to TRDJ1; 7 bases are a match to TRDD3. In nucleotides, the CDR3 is TGTGCCTGTGAACCTCTTCTTACTGGGGTATACGCTAGTTACACCGATACACTCATCTTT. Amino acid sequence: CACEPLLTGVYASYTDTLIF.